This record concerns one T cell receptor beta chain sequence. This record comes from a study of spatial heterogeneity in lung cancer. Time point defined: blood at routine non-recurrence follow-up after resection. The J segment lost 3 bases and the V segment lost 1 base, leaving 2 bases of the junction unmatched. The CDR3 covers 14 residues. CDR1 is SGHVS, CDR2 FNYEAQ, per germline. TCRdb recomputed calls from the 5' RACE reads with MiXCR, one row per CDR3 protein. The sample holds 9,500 to 12,000 distinct CDR3 sequences, around 23% seen once. Sequenced here: PBMCs, sampled at follow-up. The chain joins TRBV7-6 to TRBJ2-7; 8 nucleotides agree with TRBD1. The receptor's source is a male donor with early-stage non-small cell lung cancer. CDR3 bases: TGTGCCAGCAGCTTAGGGACAGGGAACTACGAGCAGTACTTC. Its translation: CASSLGTGNYEQYF. Full variable domain (outside the CDR3, taken from reference TRBV7-6 and TRBJ2-7): GAGVSQSPRYKVTKRGQDVALRCDPISGHVSLYWYRQALGQGPEFLTYFNYEAQQDKSGLPNDRFSAERPEGSISTLTIQRTEQRDSAMYRCASSLGTGNYEQYFGPGTRLTVT.